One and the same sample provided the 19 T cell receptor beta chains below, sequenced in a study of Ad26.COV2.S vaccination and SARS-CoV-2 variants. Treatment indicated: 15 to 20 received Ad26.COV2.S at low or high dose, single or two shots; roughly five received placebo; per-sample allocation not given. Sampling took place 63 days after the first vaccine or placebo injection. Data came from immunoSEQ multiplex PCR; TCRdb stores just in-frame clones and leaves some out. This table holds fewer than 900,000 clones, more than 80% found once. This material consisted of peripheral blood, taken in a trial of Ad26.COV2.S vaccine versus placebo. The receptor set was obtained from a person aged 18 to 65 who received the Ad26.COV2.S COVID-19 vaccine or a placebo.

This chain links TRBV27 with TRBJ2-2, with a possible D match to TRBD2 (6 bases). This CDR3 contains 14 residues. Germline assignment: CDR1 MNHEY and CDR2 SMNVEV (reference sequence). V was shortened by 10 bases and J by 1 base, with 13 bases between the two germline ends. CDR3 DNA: TGTGCCACCCAGACTAGGGTGAACACCGGGGAGCTGTTTTTT. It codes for CATQTRVNTGELFF.

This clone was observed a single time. DNA of the CDR3: TGTGCCAGCAGCTTAGGGATAACCAGCTCTGGAAACACCATATATTTT. Amino acid sequence: CASSLGITSSGNTIYF. The chain combines TRBV7-2 with TRBJ1-3; D uncertain. The V gene lost 1 base and the J gene lost 0 bases, with 10 bases spanning the gap. This CDR3 comprises 16 residues. Germline CDR1 and CDR2: SGHTA and FQGNSA.

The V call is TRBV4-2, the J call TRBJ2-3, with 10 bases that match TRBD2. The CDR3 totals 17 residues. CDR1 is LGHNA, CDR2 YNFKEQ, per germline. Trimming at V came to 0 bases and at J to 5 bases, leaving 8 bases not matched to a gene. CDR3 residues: CASSQDPAGGPRDTQYF. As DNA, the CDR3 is TGTGCCAGCAGCCAAGACCCAGCGGGGGGGCCGAGAGATACGCAGTATTTT.

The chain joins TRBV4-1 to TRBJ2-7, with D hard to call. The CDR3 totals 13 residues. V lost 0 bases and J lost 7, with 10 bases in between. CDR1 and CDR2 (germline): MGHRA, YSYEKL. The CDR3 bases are TGCGCCAGCAGCCAAGATGAAGGGTCGGAGCAGTACTTC. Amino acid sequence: CASSQDEGSEQYF.

The CDR3 region is CASSIWGAGELFF. The CDR3 DNA reads as TGTGCCAGTAGTATATGGGGGGCCGGGGAGCTGTTTTTT. The J gene is TRBJ2-2, the V gene TRBV19; D perhaps matches TRBD2 (6 bases). Trimming pared 2 bases from V and 6 bases from J, leaving 7 bases between. The CDR3 has 13 amino acids. Germline CDR1 is LNHDA and CDR2 is SQIVND (reference sequence).

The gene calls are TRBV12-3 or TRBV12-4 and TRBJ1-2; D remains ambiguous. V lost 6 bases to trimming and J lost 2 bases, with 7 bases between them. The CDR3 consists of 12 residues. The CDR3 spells CASRGRNYGYTF. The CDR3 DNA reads TGTGCCAGCAGAGGACGGAACTATGGCTACACCTTC.

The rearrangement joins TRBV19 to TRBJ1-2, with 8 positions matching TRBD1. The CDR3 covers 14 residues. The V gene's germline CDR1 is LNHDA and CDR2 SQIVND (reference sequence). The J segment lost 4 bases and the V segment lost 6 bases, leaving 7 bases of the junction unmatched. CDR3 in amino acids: CASSPTGVSYGYTF. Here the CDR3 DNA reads TGTGCCAGTAGCCCGACAGGGGTCAGCTATGGCTACACCTTC.

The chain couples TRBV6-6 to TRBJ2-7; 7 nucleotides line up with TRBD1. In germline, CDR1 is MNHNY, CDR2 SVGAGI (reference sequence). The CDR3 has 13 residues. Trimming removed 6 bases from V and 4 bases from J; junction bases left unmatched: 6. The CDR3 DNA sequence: TGTGCCAGCAGGTGGGACAGAGAGTACGAGCAGTACTTC. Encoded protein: CASRWDREYEQYF.

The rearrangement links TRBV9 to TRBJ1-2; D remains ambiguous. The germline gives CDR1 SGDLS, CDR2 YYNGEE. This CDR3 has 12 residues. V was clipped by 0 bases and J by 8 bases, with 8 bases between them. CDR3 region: CASSVGARGYTF. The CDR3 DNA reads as TGTGCCAGCAGCGTAGGGGCGAGGGGCTACACCTTC.

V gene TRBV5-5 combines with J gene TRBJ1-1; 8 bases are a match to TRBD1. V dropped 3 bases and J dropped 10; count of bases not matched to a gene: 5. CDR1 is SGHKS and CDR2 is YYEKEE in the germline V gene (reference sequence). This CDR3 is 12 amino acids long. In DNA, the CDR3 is TGTGCCAGCAGCTCGCGGACAGGGCGAGCTTTCTTT. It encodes CASSSRTGRAFF.

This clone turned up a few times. CDR3 residues: CASSQDQWQSTDTQYF. The CDR3 DNA is TGTGCCAGCAGCCAAGATCAGTGGCAGAGCACAGATACGCAGTATTTT. The chain is built from TRBV4-2 and TRBJ2-3; D uncertain. In germline, CDR1 is LGHNA, CDR2 YNFKEQ. V lost 0 bases, J lost 0 bases, and 10 bases lay in between. The CDR3 covers 16 residues.

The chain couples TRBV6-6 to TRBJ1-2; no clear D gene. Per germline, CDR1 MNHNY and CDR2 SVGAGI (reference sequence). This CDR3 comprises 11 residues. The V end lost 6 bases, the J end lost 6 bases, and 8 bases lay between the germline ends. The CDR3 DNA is TGTGCCAGCAGCCCTCAGGATGGCTACACCTTC. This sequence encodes CASSPQDGYTF.

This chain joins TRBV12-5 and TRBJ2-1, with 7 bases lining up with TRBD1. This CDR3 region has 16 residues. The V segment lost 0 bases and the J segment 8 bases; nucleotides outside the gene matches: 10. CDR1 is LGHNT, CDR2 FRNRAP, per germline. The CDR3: CASGLVGDSIRDEQFF. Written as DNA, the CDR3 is TGTGCTAGTGGTTTGGTCGGGGACAGTATTAGGGATGAGCAGTTCTTC.

Here the CDR3 reads CASSVGPGSEQFF. The DNA for the CDR3 is TGTGCCAGCAGTGTGGGGCCGGGGAGTGAGCAGTTCTTC. The chain links TRBV2 to TRBJ2-1; D is perhaps TRBD1 or TRBD2 (5 bases each). V lost 4 bases and J lost 9, with 13 bases in between. The CDR3 is 13 amino acids. Germline V gene sequence: CDR1 SNHLY, CDR2 FYNNEI.

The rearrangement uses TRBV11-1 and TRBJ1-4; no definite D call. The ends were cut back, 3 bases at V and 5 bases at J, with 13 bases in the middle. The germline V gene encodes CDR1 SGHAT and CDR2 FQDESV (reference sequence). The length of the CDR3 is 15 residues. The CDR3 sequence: CASSLGRASNEKLFF. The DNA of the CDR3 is TGTGCCAGCAGCTTGGGTCGGGCCTCAAATGAAAAACTGTTTTTT.

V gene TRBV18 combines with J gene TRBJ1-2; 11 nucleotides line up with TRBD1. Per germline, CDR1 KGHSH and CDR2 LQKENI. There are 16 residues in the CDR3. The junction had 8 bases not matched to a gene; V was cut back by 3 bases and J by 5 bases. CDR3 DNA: TGTGCCAGCTCACCCGGACAGGGGGCAGATCGGTATGGCTACACCTTC. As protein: CASSPGQGADRYGYTF.

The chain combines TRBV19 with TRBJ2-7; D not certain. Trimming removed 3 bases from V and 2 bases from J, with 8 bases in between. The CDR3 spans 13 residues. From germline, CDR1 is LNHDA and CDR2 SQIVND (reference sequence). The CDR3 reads CASSIRLTYEQYF. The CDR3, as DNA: TGTGCCAGTAGTATTAGACTGACCTACGAGCAGTACTTC.

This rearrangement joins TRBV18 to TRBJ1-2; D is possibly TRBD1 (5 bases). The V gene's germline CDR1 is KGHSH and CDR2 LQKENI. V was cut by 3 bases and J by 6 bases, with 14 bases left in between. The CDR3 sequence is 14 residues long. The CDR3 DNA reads TGTGCCAGCTCACCTAACCGCGGGACGGATGGCTACACCTTC. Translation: CASSPNRGTDGYTF.

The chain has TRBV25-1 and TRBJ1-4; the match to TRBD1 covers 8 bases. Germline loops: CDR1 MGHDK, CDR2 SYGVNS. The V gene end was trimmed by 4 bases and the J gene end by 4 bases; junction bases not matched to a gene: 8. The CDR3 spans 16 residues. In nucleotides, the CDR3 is TGTGCCAGCAGTGCGTACAGGGGGACCATTAATGAAAAACTGTTTTTT. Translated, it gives CASSAYRGTINEKLFF.